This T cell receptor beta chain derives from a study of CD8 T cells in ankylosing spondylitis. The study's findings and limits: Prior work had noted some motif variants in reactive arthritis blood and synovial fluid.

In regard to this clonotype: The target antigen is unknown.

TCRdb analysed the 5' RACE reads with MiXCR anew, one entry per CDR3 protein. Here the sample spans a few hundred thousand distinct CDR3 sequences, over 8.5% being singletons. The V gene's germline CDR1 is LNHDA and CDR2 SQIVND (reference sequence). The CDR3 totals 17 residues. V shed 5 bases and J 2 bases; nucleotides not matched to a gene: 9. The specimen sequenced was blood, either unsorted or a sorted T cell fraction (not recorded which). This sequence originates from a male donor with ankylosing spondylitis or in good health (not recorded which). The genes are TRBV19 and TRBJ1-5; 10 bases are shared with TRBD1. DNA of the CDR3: TGTGCCAGTAGTTTTTTCCTAGGACAGGGGGGCAATCAGCCCCAGCATTTT. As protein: CASSFFLGQGGNQPQHF.